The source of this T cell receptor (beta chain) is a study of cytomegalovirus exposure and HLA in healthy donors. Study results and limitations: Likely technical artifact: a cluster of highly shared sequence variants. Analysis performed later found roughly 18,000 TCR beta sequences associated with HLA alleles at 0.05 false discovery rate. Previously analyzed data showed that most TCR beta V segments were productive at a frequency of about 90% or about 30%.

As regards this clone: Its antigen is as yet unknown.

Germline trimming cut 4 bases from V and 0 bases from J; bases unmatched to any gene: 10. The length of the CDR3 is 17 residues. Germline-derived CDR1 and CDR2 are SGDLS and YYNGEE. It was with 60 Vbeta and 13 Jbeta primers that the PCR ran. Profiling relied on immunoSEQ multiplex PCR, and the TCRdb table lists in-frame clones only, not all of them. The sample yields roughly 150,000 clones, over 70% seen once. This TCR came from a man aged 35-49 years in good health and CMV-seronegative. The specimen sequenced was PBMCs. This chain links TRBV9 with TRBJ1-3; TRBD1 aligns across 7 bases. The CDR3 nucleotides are TGTGCCAGCAGCACTCGACAGGGACCCTTCTCTGGAAACACCATATATTTT. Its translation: CASSTRQGPFSGNTIYF.